The 16 T cell receptor beta chains listed next were all sequenced from one sample in a study of cytomegalovirus exposure and HLA in healthy donors. PCR amplification relied on 60 Vbeta primers (plus 13 Jbeta primers). Assay used: immunoSEQ multiplex PCR; TCRdb lists only in-frame clones, some missing. The repertoire has 140,000 or so clones, about 80% of them found once; the top ten carry roughly 10%. Sequenced sample: PBMCs. The source of these receptors is a woman aged 55-70 years in good health and CMV-seropositive.

The chain has TRBV7-3 and TRBJ1-1; D is possibly TRBD1 (5 bases). Germline CDR1 and CDR2: SGHTA and FQGTGA. Trimming removed 2 bases at V and 10 bases at J, with 11 bases between. The CDR3 consists of 12 residues. CDR3 bases: TGTGCCAGCAGCTTAGGGGGGGGTCTAGCTTTCTTT. Translated: CASSLGGGLAFF. Variable domain in full (rest from reference TRBV7-3 and TRBJ1-1): GAGVSQTPSNKVTEKGKYVELRCDPISGHTALYWYRQSLGQGPEFLIYFQGTGAADDSGLPNDRFFAVRPEGSVSTLKIQRTERGDSAVYLCASSLGGGLAFFGQGTRLTVV.

This chain uses TRBV5-8 with TRBJ2-1; tentatively, D is TRBD2 (6 bases). The CDR3 runs to 15 residues. CDR1 is SGHTS and CDR2 is YDEGEE in the germline V gene. Trimming cost V 0 bases and J 6 bases, with 13 bases left between them. Written as DNA, the CDR3 is TGTGCCAGCAGCTTGGGGACTACAGACGTCAATGAGCAGTTCTTC. Its translation is CASSLGTTDVNEQFF.

The CDR3: CAWSGIGGMSPLHF. The CDR3 DNA sequence: TGTGCCTGGAGCGGTATCGGGGGGATGTCACCCCTCCACTTT. V and J are TRBV30 and TRBJ1-6; TRBD1 is a possible D gene (5 bases). From germline, CDR1 is GTSNPN and CDR2 SVGIG (reference sequence). CDR3 size: 14 residues. Trimming removed 3 bases from V and 10 bases from J, with 16 bases in between.

J is TRBJ1-3 and V is TRBV15, with D uncertain. This CDR3 contains 13 residues. Per germline, CDR1 LNHNV and CDR2 YYDKDF (reference sequence). The germline V and J ends were trimmed by 4 bases and 4 bases, with 8 bases remaining between them. CDR3 bases: TGTGCCACCAGCATCCAACACGGAAACACCATATATTTT. This gives the protein CATSIQHGNTIYF.

This chain uses TRBV9 with TRBJ2-7; tentatively, D is TRBD1 (6 bases). The CDR3 has 14 amino acids. Germline loops: CDR1 SGDLS, CDR2 YYNGEE. Trimming left V 0 bases short and J 1 base short, with 8 bases between. The CDR3 nucleotides are TGTGCCAGCAGCGTAGGGACAGCTTCCTACGAGCAGTACTTC. Its translation is CASSVGTASYEQYF.

This chain links TRBV30 with TRBJ1-2; 9 bases fit TRBD1. V shed 3 bases and J 7 bases; nucleotides not matched to a gene: 6. The CDR3 runs 13 residues. The V gene's germline CDR1 is GTSNPN and CDR2 SVGIG (reference sequence). For the CDR3, the DNA is TGTGCCTGGAGCGCGGACAGGGGCGGTGGCTACACCTTC. It translates to CAWSADRGGGYTF.

The V gene is TRBV7-2, the J gene TRBJ2-1; 7 bases are shared with TRBD2. CDR3 size: 16 residues. The V segment lost 5 bases and the J segment 3 bases; nucleotides outside the gene matches: 10. Germline assignment: CDR1 SGHTA and CDR2 FQGNSA. The CDR3 sequence is CASSREWGGDYNEQFF. DNA of the CDR3: TGTGCCAGCAGCCGGGAGTGGGGGGGGGACTACAATGAGCAGTTCTTC. The full variable domain, its missing parts supplied by reference TRBV7-2 and TRBJ2-1, is GAGVSQSPSNKVTEKGKDVELRCDPISGHTALYWYRQSLGQGLEFLIYFQGNSAPDKSGLPSDRFSAERTGGSVSTLTIQRTQQEDSAVYLCASSREWGGDYNEQFFGPGTRLTVL.

With respect to this clone: At the DNA level, this CDR3 is encoded by other sequences in the same sample as well. The V and J genes are TRBV29-1 and TRBJ2-2; 13 bases align to TRBD2. Germline CDR1 and CDR2: SQVTM and ANQGSEA. This CDR3 spans 21 amino acids. The junction had 17 bases not matched to a gene; V was cut back by 4 bases and J by 0 bases. CDR3 protein: CSVGCHRLAGGTATNTGELFF. The CDR3 nucleotides read TGCAGCGTTGGGTGTCATCGACTAGCGGGAGGTACAGCAACGAACACCGGGGAGCTGTTTTTT.

This chain joins TRBV28 and TRBJ1-1; the D is unclear. Germline V gene data show CDR1 as MDHEN and CDR2 as SYDVKM. The CDR3 has 11 amino acids. Trimming left V 8 bases short and J 1 base short, with 5 bases between. The CDR3 protein is CASRGNTEAFF. The DNA for the CDR3 is TGTGCCAGCCGAGGGAACACTGAAGCTTTCTTT.

The chain couples TRBV10-3 to TRBJ1-1, with D unclear. The CDR3 consists of 13 residues. Per germline, CDR1 ENHRY and CDR2 SYGVKD. The ends were cut back, 5 bases at V and 1 base at J, with 8 bases in the middle. The CDR3, as DNA: TGTGCCATCAGTCTCGGAGCGAACACTGAAGCTTTCTTT. As protein: CAISLGANTEAFF.

This clone appeared a single time. This chain uses TRBV19 with TRBJ2-2, with a weak D call TRBD2 (6 bases). V was trimmed by 3 bases and J by 0 bases, leaving 8 bases between them. This CDR3 contains 15 residues. Germline assignment: CDR1 LNHDA and CDR2 SQIVND (reference sequence). CDR3: CASSIGGANTGELFF. The CDR3 DNA reads as TGTGCCAGTAGTATCGGAGGGGCGAACACCGGGGAGCTGTTTTTT.

In this sample, this clone turned up once. This chain joins TRBV7-2 and TRBJ2-1; TRBD2 aligns across 9 bases. V shed 5 bases and J 8 bases; nucleotides not matched to a gene: 7. The CDR3 spans 14 residues. From germline, CDR1 is SGHTA and CDR2 FQGNSA. CDR3 sequence (DNA): TGTGCCAGCAGCCCTAGCGGGATATTCGATGAGCAGTTCTTC. It is translated as CASSPSGIFDEQFF.

The chain joins TRBV7-3 to TRBJ2-6; D gene unclear. Germline V gene sequence: CDR1 SGHTA, CDR2 FQGTGA. This CDR3 comprises 15 residues. With 8 bases removed from V and 0 bases from J, the gap between germline ends came to 11 bases. The CDR3 reads CASGRWFSGANVLTF. CDR3 nucleotide sequence: TGTGCCAGCGGCAGGTGGTTCTCTGGGGCCAACGTCCTGACTTTC.

In regard to this clone: The sample holds other DNA sequences that translate to the same CDR3. J is TRBJ1-1 and V is TRBV4-1; D remains ambiguous. Germline values: CDR1 MGHRA, CDR2 YSYEKL. Trimming stripped 3 bases from V and 1 base from J, with 6 bases between. The CDR3 is made up of 13 amino acids. CDR3 in amino acids: CASSQGRNTEAFF. Here the CDR3 DNA reads TGCGCCAGCAGCCAGGGGAGGAACACTGAAGCTTTCTTT.

V gene TRBV27 combines with J gene TRBJ1-2; a weak D match, TRBD1 (5 bases). Germline CDR1 MNHEY, CDR2 SMNVEV (reference sequence). This CDR3 spans 14 amino acids. The ends were cut back, 3 bases at V and 3 bases at J, with 11 bases in the middle. CDR3: CASSLGGEHYGYTF. The CDR3 DNA reads TGTGCCAGCAGTTTGGGGGGGGAGCACTATGGCTACACCTTC.

The count of this clone is one. The rearrangement uses TRBV7-9 and TRBJ2-7, with 9 bases lining up with TRBD1. V shed 5 bases, J shed 5 bases, and the junction held 16 bases outside the gene matches. CDR1 and CDR2 (germline): SEHNR, FQNEAQ (reference sequence). The CDR3 consists of 17 residues. Here the CDR3 DNA reads TGTGCCAGCAGCCTCCAGCTTGGACAGGGGCTTTTTGACGAGCAGTACTTC. As protein: CASSLQLGQGLFDEQYF.